One and the same sample provided the 29 T cell receptor beta chains below, sequenced in a study of blood T cell repertoires in COVID-19. Data came from immunoSEQ multiplex PCR; TCRdb stores just in-frame clones and leaves some out. The sample holds 110,000 or so clones, roughly four fifths seen once. The sequenced sample was peripheral blood. These receptors were taken from an elderly woman with acute or convalescent COVID-19.

J is TRBJ1-1 and V is TRBV12-3 or TRBV12-4; 7 positions match TRBD1. The CDR3 covers 13 residues. J gave up 4 bases and V 4 bases, and 3 bases lay outside the gene matches. CDR3 loop: CASSWDSTTEAFF. The CDR3 bases are TGTGCCAGCAGTTGGGACAGTACCACTGAAGCTTTCTTT.

J is TRBJ1-5 and V is TRBV5-1; D gene uncertain. Trimming took 0 bases from V and 0 from J, leaving 7 bases between them. CDR3 length: 15 residues. Germline V gives CDR1 SGHRS, CDR2 YFSETQ. As DNA, the CDR3 is TGCGCCAGCAGCTTGGTTGGAGATAGCAATCAGCCCCAGCATTTT. This codes for CASSLVGDSNQPQHF.

J is TRBJ2-5 and V is TRBV6-1, with TRBD2 matching 10 bases. V trimming: 3 bases; J trimming: 5 bases; junction bases outside the gene matches: 6. The CDR3 runs to 15 residues. The germline V gene encodes CDR1 MNHNS and CDR2 SASEGT. The CDR3 protein is CASSDNTSGKETQYF. Written as DNA, the CDR3 is TGTGCCAGCAGTGATAATACTAGCGGGAAGGAGACCCAGTACTTC.

CDR3 sequence: CATSEATGENTEAFF. Here the CDR3 DNA reads TGTGCCACCAGTGAAGCGACAGGGGAGAACACTGAAGCTTTCTTT. This chain connects TRBV24-1 to TRBJ1-1, with 8 bases fitting TRBD1. The length of the CDR3 is 15 residues. V shed 4 bases and J 1 base; nucleotides not matched to a gene: 4. The germline CDR1 and CDR2 sequences are KGHDR and SFDVKD.

In this sample, this clone turned up a few times. The rearrangement uses TRBV6-5 and TRBJ1-6; D perhaps matches TRBD1 (6 bases). Trimming removed 7 bases at V and 7 bases at J, with 11 bases between. From germline, CDR1 is MNHEY and CDR2 SVGAGI. This CDR3 spans 13 amino acids. The CDR3 sequence is CASTQGTNSPLHF. The DNA of the CDR3 is TGTGCCAGCACGCAGGGGACCAATTCACCCCTCCACTTT.

Comments on this clone: One end of the junction fails to match germline, which may point to a read error. CDR3 protein: CATSDPGTGNHIF. CDR3 nucleotide sequence: TGTGCCACCAGTGACCCTGGGACAGGCAATCATATCTTC. V usage is TRBV24-1 and J usage is TRBJ2-7; 8 bases are shared with TRBD1. The CDR3 has 13 residues. Germline values: CDR1 KGHDR, CDR2 SFDVKD.

The chain uses TRBV12-5 and TRBJ2-1; D is perhaps TRBD2 (6 bases). Deletions cut 0 bases from V and 10 bases from J, with 13 bases between. Germline values: CDR1 LGHNT, CDR2 FRNRAP. CDR3 length equals 14 residues. CDR3 amino acids: CASGLVLTRNEQFF. CDR3 nucleotide sequence: TGTGCTAGTGGTTTGGTACTGACTAGAAACGAGCAGTTCTTC.

The chain joins TRBV29-1 to TRBJ1-6, with D unresolved. V was cut by 4 bases and J by 7 bases, with 11 bases left in between. The CDR3 is 13 amino acids. The germline V gene encodes CDR1 SQVTM and CDR2 ANQGSEA. CDR3 loop: CSVAIEANSPLHF. DNA of the CDR3: TGCAGCGTTGCAATAGAAGCCAATTCACCCCTCCACTTT.

The chain employs TRBV2 and TRBJ2-2, with a weak D call TRBD2 (6 bases). CDR1 is SNHLY and CDR2 is FYNNEI in the germline V gene. The CDR3 runs 13 residues. Trimming pared 3 bases from V and 7 bases from J, leaving 9 bases between. The CDR3 nucleotides are TGTGCCAGCAGTGACAGGGAGGTCGGGGAGCTGTTTTTT. The encoded protein is CASSDREVGELFF.

The rearrangement uses TRBV15 and TRBJ2-7, with 13 bases matching TRBD2. CDR3 size: 16 residues. Germline trimming cut 4 bases from V and 4 bases from J; bases unmatched to any gene: 7. Germline values: CDR1 LNHNV, CDR2 YYDKDF (reference sequence). CDR3 bases: TGTGCCACCAGCACCGGACTAGCGGGAGCTAAGTACGAGCAGTACTTC. Protein sequence: CATSTGLAGAKYEQYF.

This chain joins TRBV7-2 and TRBJ1-6; 10 nucleotides agree with TRBD1. The CDR3 covers 14 residues. Looked up from germline, CDR1 is SGHTA and CDR2 is FQGNSA. Trimming at V came to 7 bases and at J to 14 bases, leaving 11 bases not matched to a gene. The CDR3 reads CASTQTGGLSTLHF. The CDR3 DNA sequence: TGTGCCAGCACCCAGACAGGGGGCCTCTCAACCCTCCACTTT.

The J gene is TRBJ2-1, the V gene TRBV27; 8 nucleotides agree with TRBD2. J was trimmed by 9 bases and V by 8 bases; bases with no gene match: 18. The CDR3 covers 16 residues. The V gene's germline CDR1 is MNHEY and CDR2 SMNVEV (reference sequence). The CDR3 is CASGTLSGSRSGEQFF. The CDR3 DNA sequence: TGTGCCAGCGGTACTCTAAGCGGGAGCAGAAGCGGTGAGCAGTTCTTC.

The rearrangement uses TRBV28 and TRBJ1-5; TRBD1 might be the D (6 bases). Germline V gene data show CDR1 as MDHEN and CDR2 as SYDVKM. V was clipped by 6 bases and J by 2 bases, with 17 bases between them. The CDR3 extends over 16 amino acids. CDR3 sequence: CASSLSVRGGNQPQHF. DNA for the CDR3: TGTGCCAGCAGCCTCTCAGTCAGGGGCGGCAATCAGCCCCAGCATTTT.

Worth noting for this clone: The same CDR3 is also encoded by other DNA sequences in this sample. This sequence joins TRBV7-2 and TRBJ2-1, with 11 bases identical to TRBD2. The germline V gene encodes CDR1 SGHTA and CDR2 FQGNSA. CDR3 length: 15 amino acids. The J segment lost 4 bases and the V segment lost 5 bases, leaving 4 bases of the junction unmatched. The CDR3 spells CASSLGLAEYNEQFF. The CDR3 nucleotides are TGTGCCAGCAGCCTGGGACTAGCGGAGTACAATGAGCAGTTCTTC.

The chain is built from TRBV2 and TRBJ2-7, with a weak D call TRBD2 (5 bases). V dropped 7 bases and J dropped 1 base, with 17 bases sitting between them. Germline assignment: CDR1 SNHLY and CDR2 FYNNEI. The length of the CDR3 is 15 residues. DNA for the CDR3: TGTGCCAGCACCGGCAGTTGGGAGAAGTCCTACGAGCAGTACTTC. This gives the protein CASTGSWEKSYEQYF.

The rearrangement links TRBV12-2 to TRBJ1-2; TRBD1 reflects the table's D call only, with no check against the DNA. TRBV12-2 is termed a pseudogene. The CDR3 is 15 amino acids. CDR3 region: CASRSRDRPIYGYTF. The CDR3 bases are TGTGCAAGTCGCTCCCGGGACAGACCAATCTATGGCTACACCTTC.

The rearrangement joins TRBV6-1 to TRBJ1-5; 11 bases match TRBD1. CDR3 length: 15 residues. The junction had 3 bases not matched to a gene; V was cut back by 3 bases and J by 5 bases. Germline V gives CDR1 MNHNS, CDR2 SASEGT. The CDR3 here is CASSDRTGGDQPQHF. Written as DNA, the CDR3 is TGTGCCAGCAGTGATCGGACAGGGGGCGATCAGCCCCAGCATTTT.

V and J are TRBV19 and TRBJ1-5; the D gene is possibly TRBD1 (5 bases). CDR1 is LNHDA and CDR2 is SQIVND in the germline V gene (reference sequence). V was clipped by 6 bases and J by 4 bases, with 19 bases between them. This CDR3 is 16 amino acids long. The DNA for the CDR3 is TGTGCCAGTAGCCCCTCCGGCAGGGTAGGAAATCAGCCCCAGCATTTT. Its protein product is CASSPSGRVGNQPQHF.

This clone was found many times. The chain recombines TRBV10-3 with TRBJ1-5, with 8 bases identical to TRBD1. This CDR3 has 16 amino acids. In germline, CDR1 is ENHRY, CDR2 SYGVKD. V shed 3 bases, J shed 2 bases, and the junction held 6 bases outside the gene matches. The CDR3 nucleotides read TGTGCCATCAGTGAAGTAGACAGGGGTGGCAATCAGCCCCAGCATTTT. This codes for CAISEVDRGGNQPQHF.

V gene TRBV20-1 combines with J gene TRBJ1-1; possible D gene TRBD1, 6 bases. CDR1 and CDR2 (germline): DFQATT, SNEGSKA (reference sequence). This CDR3 spans 11 amino acids. V lost 3 bases and J lost 6, with 8 bases in between. CDR3 region: CSARTGSEAFF. CDR3 DNA: TGCAGTGCTAGGACAGGCTCTGAAGCTTTCTTT.

The chain links TRBV18 to TRBJ2-7, with TRBD2 identical over 8 bases. The CDR3 is 13 amino acids. Trimming at V came to 2 bases and at J to 5 bases, leaving 2 bases not matched to a gene. Germline CDR1 and CDR2: KGHSH and LQKENI. CDR3: CASSPGLADEQYF. Here the CDR3 DNA reads TGTGCCAGCTCACCAGGACTAGCAGACGAGCAGTACTTC.

This chain connects TRBV3-1 (or the pseudogene TRBV3-2) to TRBJ2-2, with D perhaps matching TRBD1 (5 bases). The V gene lost 4 bases and the J gene lost 5 bases, with 11 bases spanning the gap. Germline CDR1 is LGHDT and CDR2 is YNNKEL (reference sequence). This CDR3 is built from 14 residues. CDR3 protein: CASSLGQSTGELFF. The CDR3 DNA follows: TGTGCCAGCAGCCTTGGACAATCGACCGGGGAGCTGTTTTTT.

V gene TRBV5-4 combines with J gene TRBJ2-5; D might be TRBD2 (5 bases). CDR3 length: 13 residues. Trimming took 2 bases from V and 1 from J, leaving 6 bases between them. The germline V gene has CDR1 SGHNT and CDR2 YYREEE (reference sequence). The CDR3 loop is CASSLAAQETQYF. DNA of the CDR3: TGTGCCAGCAGCTTAGCGGCCCAAGAGACCCAGTACTTC.

There are a few counts of this clone. The chain combines TRBV20-1 with TRBJ1-1, with D possibly TRBD1 on 6 matching bases. The CDR3 is 15 amino acids. Trimming stripped 3 bases from V and 0 bases from J, with 14 bases between. Germline-derived CDR1 and CDR2 are DFQATT and SNEGSKA (reference sequence). This chain's CDR3 is CSASRWDNMNTEAFF. CDR3 nucleotide sequence: TGCAGTGCTAGTCGCTGGGACAACATGAACACTGAAGCTTTCTTT.

A remark on this clone: A junction boundary mismatches the germline segment, possibly from a read error. This chain connects TRBV19 to TRBJ2-3, with TRBD2 matching over 10 bases. The CDR3 is 18 residues long. Germline CDR1 LNHDA, CDR2 SQIVND (reference sequence). DNA for the CDR3: TGTGCCAGTAGTATGAGATCTAGCGGGAGAGGCGGCACAAATACGCAGTATTTT. Translating gives CASSMRSSGRGGTNTQYF.

The J gene is TRBJ2-3, the V gene TRBV29-1; TRBD2 matches at 10 bases. Germline-derived CDR1 and CDR2 are SQVTM and ANQGSEA. V gave up 4 bases and J gave up 1 base; unmatched junction bases: 2. The CDR3 has 14 residues. The CDR3 nucleotides read TGCAGCGTTGCCGGACTAGCGGGCACAGATACGCAGTATTTT. Amino acids: CSVAGLAGTDTQYF.

This clone was seen a handful of times. V is TRBV7-8 and J is TRBJ2-3; 7 bases map to TRBD1. V shed 5 bases and J 6 bases; nucleotides not matched to a gene: 8. Germline CDR1 and CDR2: SGHVS and FQNEAQ. CDR3 length: 14 amino acids. The DNA for the CDR3 is TGTGCCAGCAGCGGACAGGAACAAACTGATACGCAGTATTTT. Amino acid sequence: CASSGQEQTDTQYF.

The chain combines TRBV5-1 with TRBJ1-3; TRBD1 might be the D (5 bases). CDR1 is SGHRS and CDR2 is YFSETQ in the germline V gene. Trimming cost V 1 base and J 6 bases, with 11 bases left between them. This CDR3 spans 14 amino acids. CDR3 amino acids: CASSLSQGSNTIYF. CDR3 DNA sequence: TGCGCCAGCAGCTTGTCGCAGGGCTCAAACACCATATATTTT.

The V call is TRBV11-3, the J call TRBJ2-3, with D maybe TRBD2 (5 bases). Trimming left V 2 bases short and J 1 base short, with 13 bases between. The CDR3 consists of 16 residues. Germline lookup yields CDR1 SGHNT and CDR2 YENEEA. The CDR3 loop reads CASSLSGNQRTDTQYF. The CDR3 bases are TGTGCCAGCAGCTTAAGCGGAAACCAGCGCACAGATACGCAGTATTTT.